The subject of this entry is one TCR beta chain. Antigen specificity is unknown. TCRdb's copy holds only in-frame clones and misses some; the assay was immunoSEQ multiplex PCR. The sample gives about 59,000 clones, 94% of which show up once; about 0.4% is in the top ten. This sample was included in a study of graft-versus-host responses after intestinal transplantation. On the study more broadly: Recipients were all induced with anti-thymocyte globulin, then given tacrolimus and steroids for around three years.

Study conclusions and caveats: Some patients had graft-donor T cell macrochimerism, and their allografts showed high graft-versus-host to host-versus-graft clonal ratios. Marrow from the recipient contained GvH clones, some of which had appeared first in ileum or blood.

The specimen was unstimulated CD4+ T cells sorted from spleen or lymph node cells, collected before transplant. The source is a human donor who was the organ donor for an intestinal transplant.

The CDR3 DNA is TGTGCCAGCAGCGTCCGCCCCCATGAGCAGTTCTTC. It specifies CASSVRPHEQFF. V usage is TRBV13 and J usage is TRBJ2-1, with D hard to call. Germline CDR1 is PRHDT and CDR2 is FYEKMQ (reference sequence). V lost 5 bases and J lost 8, with 10 bases in between. The CDR3 has 12 residues.